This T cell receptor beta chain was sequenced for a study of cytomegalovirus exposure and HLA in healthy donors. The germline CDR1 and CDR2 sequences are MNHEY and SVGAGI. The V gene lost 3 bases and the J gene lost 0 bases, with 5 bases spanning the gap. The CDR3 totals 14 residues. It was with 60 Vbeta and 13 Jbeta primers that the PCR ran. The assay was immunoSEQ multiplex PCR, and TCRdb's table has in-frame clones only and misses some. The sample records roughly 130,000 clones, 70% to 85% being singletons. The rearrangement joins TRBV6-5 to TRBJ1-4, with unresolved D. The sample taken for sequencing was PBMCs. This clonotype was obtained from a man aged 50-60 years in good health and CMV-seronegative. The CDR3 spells CASSYSATNEKLFF. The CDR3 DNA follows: TGTGCCAGCAGTTATAGTGCAACTAATGAAAAACTGTTTTTT.